The rows below give T cell receptor beta chains drawn from one sample of a study of shared clonotypes between healthy human individuals. Assay used: immunoSEQ multiplex PCR; TCRdb lists only in-frame clones, some missing. The table shows roughly 2 million clones, with nearly 97% occurring only once. Material: naive CD4+ T cells sorted from blood. These receptors were obtained from a man between 18 and 35 years old in good health. Both conserved end residues are part of each CDR3. Fields, in order: CDR3 length, D gene, J gene, clone size, V gene, CDR3 protein, CDR3 DNA. A D gene is named only where the DNA matches it firmly. Only some rows state a clone size, as once, few, many or a class for expanded clones.

length: 15; D: TRBD2; J: TRBJ2-1; size: .; V: TRBV9; CDR3: CASSVDGGSYNEQFF; DNA: TGTGCCAGCAGCGTAGACGGCGGGAGTTACAATGAGCAGTTCTTC
length: 16; D: TRBD1; J: TRBJ2-7; size: .; V: TRBV7-9; CDR3: CASSLYGTGEIYEQYF; DNA: TGTGCCAGCAGCTTATATGGGACAGGGGAAATCTACGAGCAGTACTTC
length: 15; D: TRBD1; J: TRBJ1-1; size: .; V: TRBV28; CDR3: CASSLLGQGAYLAFF; DNA: TGTGCCAGCAGTTTATTGGGACAGGGGGCGTACCTGGCTTTCTTT
length: 17; D: TRBD2; J: TRBJ2-5; size: .; V: TRBV9; CDR3: CASSFPSGGVDQETQYF; DNA: TGTGCCAGCAGCTTCCCTAGCGGGGGGGTAGACCAAGAGACCCAGTACTTC
length: 13; D: .; J: TRBJ2-1; size: .; V: TRBV11-2; CDR3: CASSQRRGLEQFF; DNA: TGTGCCAGCAGCCAACGCAGGGGTCTTGAGCAGTTCTTC
length: 15; D: .; J: TRBJ2-7; size: .; V: TRBV28; CDR3: CASSFGSVGSYEQYF; DNA: TGTGCCAGCAGTTTCGGGTCAGTGGGATCCTACGAGCAGTACTTC
length: 15; D: TRBD1; J: TRBJ1-2; size: once; V: TRBV2; CDR3: CASKNTGAQEYGYTF; DNA: TGTGCCAGCAAGAACACAGGGGCCCAGGAGTATGGCTACACCTTC
length: 14; D: .; J: TRBJ2-1; size: .; V: TRBV25-1; CDR3: CASSEFGLTNEQFF; DNA: TGTGCCAGCAGTGAATTCGGACTTACCAATGAGCAGTTCTTC
length: 13; D: .; J: TRBJ2-7; size: .; V: TRBV11-2; CDR3: CASSLNLDSTQYF; DNA: TGTGCCAGCAGCCTAAACCTGGACAGTACCCAGTACTTC
length: 17; D: TRBD2; J: TRBJ2-5; size: .; V: TRBV4-3; CDR3: CASSQGLAGIGSETQYF; DNA: TGCGCCAGCAGCCAAGGACTAGCGGGAATCGGTTCTGAGACCCAGTACTTC
length: 16; D: .; J: TRBJ2-3; size: .; V: TRBV9; CDR3: CASSRMDRTPTDTQYF; DNA: TGTGCCAGCAGCCGTATGGACAGAACGCCCACAGATACGCAGTATTTT
length: 18; D: TRBD1; J: TRBJ1-2; size: once; V: TRBV15; CDR3: CATSRGWGQGGTGDGYTF; DNA: TGTGCCACCAGCAGAGGTTGGGGACAGGGGGGAACAGGGGACGGCTACACCTTC
length: 13; D: .; J: TRBJ1-2; size: once; V: TRBV7-9; CDR3: CASSSQGRDGYTF; DNA: TGTGCCAGCAGCTCACAGGGACGGGATGGCTACACCTTC
length: 13; D: .; J: TRBJ1-6; size: .; V: TRBV2; CDR3: CASRSGVASPLHF; DNA: TGTGCCAGCAGGTCAGGGGTGGCTTCACCCCTCCACTTT
length: 16; D: .; J: TRBJ1-5; size: once; V: TRBV7-8; CDR3: CASSLGAAQGNQPQHF; DNA: TGTGCCAGCAGCTTAGGGGCCGCACAGGGAAATCAGCCCCAGCATTTT
length: 14; D: .; J: TRBJ2-1; size: .; V: TRBV7-6; CDR3: CASSSRMGGNEQFF; DNA: TGTGCCAGCAGCTCGAGAATGGGGGGCAATGAGCAGTTCTTC
length: 11; D: .; J: TRBJ2-1; size: .; V: TRBV10-3; CDR3: CAISDLGAQFF; DNA: TGTGCCATCAGTGATTTGGGGGCACAGTTCTTC
length: 14; D: TRBD1; J: TRBJ1-1; size: .; V: TRBV7-2; CDR3: CASSSLSPGGEAFF; DNA: TGTGCCAGCAGCTCACTGTCCCCAGGGGGTGAAGCTTTCTTT
length: 13; D: .; J: TRBJ1-1; size: .; V: TRBV29-1; CDR3: CSVVEGGIAEAFF; DNA: TGCAGCGTTGTCGAAGGGGGGATCGCTGAAGCTTTCTTT
length: 15; D: .; J: TRBJ2-3; size: .; V: TRBV2; CDR3: CASSEARRGTDTQYF; DNA: TGTGCCAGCAGTGAAGCACGCAGGGGAACAGATACGCAGTATTTT
length: 13; D: TRBD1; J: TRBJ2-7; size: once; V: TRBV5-6; CDR3: CASSKTGTYEQYF; DNA: TGTGCCAGCAGCAAGACAGGGACCTACGAGCAGTACTTC
length: 13; D: TRBD1; J: TRBJ1-2; size: .; V: TRBV5-1; CDR3: CASSGTGNYGYTF; DNA: TGCGCCAGCAGCGGGACAGGGAACTATGGCTACACCTTC
length: 16; D: TRBD1; J: TRBJ1-4; size: .; V: TRBV18; CDR3: CASSPQGQATNEKLFF; DNA: TGTGCCAGCTCACCACAAGGACAGGCAACTAATGAAAAACTGTTTTTT
length: 14; D: .; J: TRBJ1-3; size: .; V: TRBV28; CDR3: CATHLQGSGNTIYF; DNA: TGTGCCACTCACTTACAGGGCTCTGGAAACACCATATATTTT
length: 14; D: .; J: TRBJ1-3; size: few; V: TRBV18; CDR3: CASSPGGLGNTIYF; DNA: TGTGCCAGCTCACCAGGGGGACTTGGAAACACCATATATTTT
length: 14; D: .; J: TRBJ2-7; size: .; V: TRBV19; CDR3: CASRGLAPSYEQYF; DNA: TGTGCCAGTAGGGGATTGGCACCTTCCTACGAGCAGTACTTC
length: 15; D: .; J: TRBJ2-3; size: once; V: TRBV7-2; CDR3: CASSSPGPITDTQYF; DNA: TGTGCCAGCAGCTCCCCGGGACCTATCACAGATACGCAGTATTTT
length: 13; D: .; J: TRBJ1-2; size: .; V: TRBV6-5; CDR3: CASSYSREYGYTF; DNA: TGTGCCAGCAGTTACTCTCGGGAATATGGCTACACCTTC
length: 12; D: .; J: TRBJ1-2; size: .; V: TRBV28; CDR3: CASTPGNYGYTF; DNA: TGTGCCAGCACCCCCGGGAACTATGGCTACACCTTC
length: 13; D: .; J: TRBJ1-4; size: .; V: TRBV6-5; CDR3: CASRAPAGEKLFF; DNA: TGTGCCAGCAGAGCCCCTGCGGGTGAAAAACTGTTTTTT
length: 13; D: TRBD1; J: TRBJ1-4; size: .; V: TRBV10-3; CDR3: CAIRGDSGEKLFF; DNA: TGTGCCATCAGGGGGGACAGCGGGGAAAAACTGTTTTTT
length: 18; D: TRBD1; J: TRBJ2-7; size: .; V: TRBV11-2; CDR3: CASSLAYPLPGGFYEQYF; DNA: TGTGCCAGCAGCTTAGCCTACCCCCTACCAGGGGGTTTCTACGAGCAGTACTTC
length: 14; D: .; J: TRBJ1-6; size: .; V: TRBV7-9; CDR3: CASSSTKPNSPLHF; DNA: TGTGCCAGCAGTTCGACAAAACCCAATTCACCCCTCCACTTT
length: 12; D: .; J: TRBJ2-5; size: .; V: TRBV5-6; CDR3: CASSFFLETQYF; DNA: TGTGCCAGCAGCTTCTTCCTAGAGACCCAGTACTTC
length: 14; D: .; J: TRBJ1-4; size: .; V: TRBV4-1; CDR3: CASSQGGGGEKLFF; DNA: TGCGCCAGCAGCCAAGGAGGGGGAGGTGAAAAACTGTTTTTT
length: 13; D: .; J: TRBJ1-1; size: .; V: TRBV28; CDR3: CASSLEGSSEAFF; DNA: TGTGCCAGCAGTTTAGAGGGTAGTAGTGAAGCTTTCTTT
length: 16; D: .; J: TRBJ1-1; size: .; V: TRBV10-3; CDR3: CAISESAGGLNTEAFF; DNA: TGTGCCATCAGTGAGTCCGCCGGGGGATTGAACACTGAAGCTTTCTTT
length: 15; D: TRBD1; J: TRBJ2-7; size: .; V: TRBV5-1; CDR3: CASSLVRDRGYEQYF; DNA: TGCGCCAGCAGCTTGGTGCGGGACAGGGGCTACGAGCAGTACTTC
length: 14; D: .; J: TRBJ1-4; size: .; V: TRBV19; CDR3: CASSMTALNEKLFF; DNA: TGTGCCAGTAGTATGACAGCGCTTAATGAAAAACTGTTTTTT
length: 14; D: TRBD1; J: TRBJ1-3; size: .; V: TRBV19; CDR3: CASNPTGAGNTIYF; DNA: TGTGCCAGTAACCCGACAGGGGCTGGAAACACCATATATTTT
length: 14; D: .; J: TRBJ1-6; size: .; V: TRBV5-6; CDR3: CASSWIGGQSPLHF; DNA: TGTGCCAGCAGCTGGATAGGGGGTCAGTCACCCCTCCACTTT
length: 13; D: TRBD1; J: TRBJ1-1; size: few; V: TRBV30; CDR3: CAWGGQENTEAFF; DNA: TGTGCCTGGGGGGGACAGGAGAACACTGAAGCTTTCTTT
length: 12; D: .; J: TRBJ2-7; size: .; V: TRBV5-5; CDR3: CASQRGFYEQYF; DNA: TGTGCCAGTCAAAGGGGATTCTACGAGCAGTACTTC
length: 15; D: TRBD1; J: TRBJ1-5; size: .; V: TRBV2; CDR3: CASGPGQGRNQPQHF; DNA: TGTGCCAGCGGGCCAGGACAGGGTCGCAATCAGCCCCAGCATTTT
length: 15; D: TRBD1; J: TRBJ2-7; size: .; V: TRBV7-9; CDR3: CATGDRGQVNYEQYF; DNA: TGTGCCACGGGTGATAGGGGACAGGTGAACTACGAGCAGTACTTC
length: 14; D: TRBD1; J: TRBJ1-1; size: .; V: TRBV6-4; CDR3: CASREQGASGEAFF; DNA: TGTGCCAGCAGGGAACAGGGGGCATCGGGTGAAGCTTTCTTT
length: 14; D: TRBD2; J: TRBJ2-4; size: .; V: TRBV6-6; CDR3: CASSPGLLGNIQYF; DNA: TGTGCCAGCAGTCCGGGACTATTGGGCAACATTCAGTACTTC
length: 13; D: .; J: TRBJ2-5; size: .; V: TRBV18; CDR3: CASSPRGAETQYF; DNA: TGTGCCAGCTCACCAAGGGGCGCGGAGACCCAGTACTTC
length: 14; D: .; J: TRBJ1-5; size: .; V: TRBV7-2; CDR3: CASSSGTPNQPQHF; DNA: TGTGCCAGCAGCTCCGGGACACCTAATCAGCCCCAGCATTTT
length: 14; D: TRBD2; J: TRBJ2-1; size: .; V: TRBV29-1; CDR3: CSVERTSRYNEQFF; DNA: TGCAGCGTTGAACGGACTAGCCGATACAATGAGCAGTTCTTC
length: 14; D: .; J: TRBJ1-2; size: .; V: TRBV6-1; CDR3: CASSERGTYYGYTF; DNA: TGTGCCAGCAGTGAAAGGGGAACTTACTATGGCTACACCTTC
length: 13; D: .; J: TRBJ1-1; size: once; V: TRBV11-2; CDR3: CASSLWQDVSAFF; DNA: TGTGCCAGCAGCTTATGGCAGGATGTGTCAGCTTTCTTT
length: 13; D: .; J: TRBJ2-1; size: once; V: TRBV5-4; CDR3: CASSLADTSEQFF; DNA: TGTGCCAGCAGCTTGGCTGACACAAGTGAGCAGTTCTTC
length: 13; D: .; J: TRBJ2-3; size: .; V: TRBV7-2; CDR3: CASSFAGGDTQYF; DNA: TGTGCCAGCAGCTTTGCCGGGGGAGATACGCAGTATTTT
length: 13; D: .; J: TRBJ2-7; size: .; V: TRBV30; CDR3: CAWRAASSYEQYF; DNA: TGTGCCTGGAGGGCGGCCAGCTCCTACGAGCAGTACTTC
length: 14; D: .; J: TRBJ2-7; size: .; V: TRBV11-2; CDR3: CASSPQGIFYEQYF; DNA: TGTGCCAGCAGCCCCCAGGGAATTTTCTACGAGCAGTACTTC
length: 15; D: .; J: TRBJ2-3; size: .; V: TRBV18; CDR3: CASSWLVSEADTQYF; DNA: TGTGCCAGCTCCTGGCTTGTGTCGGAGGCAGATACGCAGTATTTT